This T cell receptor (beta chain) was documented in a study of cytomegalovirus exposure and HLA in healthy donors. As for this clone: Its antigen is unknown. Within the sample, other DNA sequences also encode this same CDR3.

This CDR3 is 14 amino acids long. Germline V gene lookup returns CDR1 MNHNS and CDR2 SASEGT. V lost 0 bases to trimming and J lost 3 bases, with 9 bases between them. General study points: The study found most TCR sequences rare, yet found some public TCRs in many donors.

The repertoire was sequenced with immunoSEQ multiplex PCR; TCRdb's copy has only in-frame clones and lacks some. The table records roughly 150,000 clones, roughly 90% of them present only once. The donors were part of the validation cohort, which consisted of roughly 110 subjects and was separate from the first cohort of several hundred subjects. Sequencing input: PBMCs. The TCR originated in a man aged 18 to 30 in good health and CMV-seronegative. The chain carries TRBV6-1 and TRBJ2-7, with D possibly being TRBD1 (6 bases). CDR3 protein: CASSEAQGSYEQYF. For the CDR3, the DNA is TGTGCCAGCAGTGAAGCGCAGGGGAGCTACGAGCAGTACTTC.